The T cell receptor beta chain described here comes from a study of shared T cell receptors in the human thymus. Profiling relied on immunoSEQ multiplex PCR, and the TCRdb table lists in-frame clones only, not all of them. The sample yields about 610,000 clones, more than 75% seen once. V shed 4 bases and J 2 bases; nucleotides not matched to a gene: 10. The CDR3 runs 16 residues. CDR1 SGHAT and CDR2 FQNNGV come from the germline V gene. These records were also assigned to another study, of human thymus T cells. This second study says: Infants, healthy and Finnish, who were having corrective surgery for congenital heart defects served as donors. Resections removed during corrective heart surgery provided the thymus tissue used.

The sample was thymocytes. The chain is built from TRBV11-2 and TRBJ2-7; TRBD2 aligns across 8 bases. The sequence derives from a boy in the first two years of life with a congenital heart defect. The chain's CDR3 is CASSSTSGRITYEQYF. The CDR3 DNA sequence: TGTGCCAGCAGCTCAACCAGCGGGAGAATCACCTACGAGCAGTACTTC.